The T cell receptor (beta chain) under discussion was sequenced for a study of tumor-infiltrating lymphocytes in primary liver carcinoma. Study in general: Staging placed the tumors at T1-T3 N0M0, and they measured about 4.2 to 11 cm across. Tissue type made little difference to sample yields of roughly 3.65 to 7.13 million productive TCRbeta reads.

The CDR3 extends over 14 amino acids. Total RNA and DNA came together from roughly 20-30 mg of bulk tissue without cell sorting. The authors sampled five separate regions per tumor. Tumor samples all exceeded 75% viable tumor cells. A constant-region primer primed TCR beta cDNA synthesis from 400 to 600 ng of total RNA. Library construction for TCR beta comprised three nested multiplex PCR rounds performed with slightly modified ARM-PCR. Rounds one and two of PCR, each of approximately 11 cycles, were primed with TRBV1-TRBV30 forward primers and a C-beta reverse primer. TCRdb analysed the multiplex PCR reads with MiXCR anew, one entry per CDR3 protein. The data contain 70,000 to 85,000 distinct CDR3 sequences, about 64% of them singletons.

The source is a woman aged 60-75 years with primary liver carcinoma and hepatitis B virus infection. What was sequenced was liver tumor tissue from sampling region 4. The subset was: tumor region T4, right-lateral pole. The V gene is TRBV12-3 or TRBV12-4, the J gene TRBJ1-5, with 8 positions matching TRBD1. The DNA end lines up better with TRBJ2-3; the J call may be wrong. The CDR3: CASSPQGAGRPQYF. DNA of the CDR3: TGTGCCAGTAGTCCTCAGGGGGCAGGGCGGCCCCAGTATTTT.